The source of this TCR beta chain is a study of identical twins. Template switching added a universal primer site, and cDNA bore unique molecular identifiers. One entry per CDR3 protein results from TCRdb running MiXCR on the 5' RACE reads. The table records under 350,000 distinct CDR3 sequences, roughly 8.6% of them present only once. This CDR3 region has 13 residues. The ends lost 6 bases at V and 6 bases at J; junction bases unmatched: 10. The germline gives CDR1 DFQATT, CDR2 SNEGSKA (reference sequence). Healthy Caucasians, and only they, were the donors. This same sample was also part of a study on yellow fever vaccine responses in identical twins.

V and J are TRBV20-1 and TRBJ2-7, with 8 bases identical to TRBD2. Sequencing was performed on CD8+ T cells sorted from blood. This sequence originates from a woman aged 18 to 35 in good health. In nucleotides, the CDR3 is TGCAGTGCACGAGAGGGACTAGTTCTCGAGCAGTACTTC. It translates to CSAREGLVLEQYF.